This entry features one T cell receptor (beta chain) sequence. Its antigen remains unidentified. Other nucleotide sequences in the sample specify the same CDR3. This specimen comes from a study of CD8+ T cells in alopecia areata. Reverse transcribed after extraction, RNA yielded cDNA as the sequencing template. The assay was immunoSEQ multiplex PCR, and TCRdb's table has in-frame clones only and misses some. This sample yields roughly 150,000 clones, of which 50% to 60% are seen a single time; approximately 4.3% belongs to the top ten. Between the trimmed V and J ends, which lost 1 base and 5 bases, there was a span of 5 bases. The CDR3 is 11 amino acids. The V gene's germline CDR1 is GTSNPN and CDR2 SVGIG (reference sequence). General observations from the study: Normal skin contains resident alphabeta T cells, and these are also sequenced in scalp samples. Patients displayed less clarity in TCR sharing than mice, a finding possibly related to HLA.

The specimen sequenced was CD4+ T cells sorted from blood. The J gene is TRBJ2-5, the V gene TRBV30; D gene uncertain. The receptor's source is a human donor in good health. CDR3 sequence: CAWSGRETQYF. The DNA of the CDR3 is TGTGCCTGGAGTGGTAGGGAGACCCAGTACTTC.